This TCR beta chain was documented in a study of identifying expanded T cells in peripheral blood. Study-wide points: Over approximately two and four weeks, about 16 and 19 clones changed, versus around 1.3 between replicates. Across healthy donors, higher total template counts meant significantly greater roughly 2-week count variance.

For this clone: The antigen remains unidentified.

During the collection period, no donor immune events like infections were recorded. Repertoires were generated with immunoSEQ multiplex PCR, while TCRdb's copy carries only in-frame clones and drops some. The data hold tens of thousands of clones, with roughly 86% observed a single time. The CDR3 contains 18 residues. Germline lookup yields CDR1 SGHTS and CDR2 YDEGEE. Losses at the gene ends were 4 bases for V and 0 bases for J; bases not matched to a gene: 10. V is TRBV5-8 and J is TRBJ1-5; TRBD1 aligns across 10 bases. Sequencing used blood. This sequence originates from a person aged 18 to 70 in good health. This CDR3 is CASSRLGQGGYSNQPQHF. Written as DNA, the CDR3 is TGTGCCAGCAGCCGGCTAGGACAGGGGGGATATAGCAATCAGCCCCAGCATTTT.